Listed below are T cell receptor beta chains from one sample, sequenced in a study of control samples from healthy donors and cancer patients. Data came from immunoSEQ multiplex PCR; TCRdb stores just in-frame clones and leaves some out. The sample lists about 94,000 clones; 90% were seen once. Specimen: blood. The receptors here all came from a young woman in good health. CDR3s include the opening cysteine and the closing phenylalanine or tryptophan. The order of the fields is D gene, J gene, V gene, clone size, CDR3 DNA, CDR3 protein. D genes are given only for firm matches. A row's size may be missing; if present it is once, few, many or a size class.

>TRBD2|TRBJ2-7|TRBV14|.
TGTGCCAGCAGCATAGCGGGCACCTACGAGCAGTACTTC
CASSIAGTYEQYF
>.|TRBJ1-5|TRBV19|.
TGTGCCAGTAGTATTATCGTACGGCATAGCAATCAGCCCCAGCATTTT
CASSIIVRHSNQPQHF
>TRBD1|TRBJ1-1|TRBV11-2|.
TGTGCCAGCAGCGATACAGGGGGGCCCGGAGCTTTCTTT
CASSDTGGPGAFF
>TRBD2|TRBJ2-2|TRBV4-2|.
TGTGCCAGCAGCCCTCGGGATACATCTTTAACTAGCGCGAACACCGGGGAGCTGTTTTTT
CASSPRDTSLTSANTGELFF
>.|TRBJ2-1|TRBV6-4|.
TGTGCCAGCAGTGAAGGGGGGGGAACGTACAATGAGCAGTTCTTC
CASSEGGGTYNEQFF
>.|TRBJ2-1|TRBV25-1|.
TGTGCCAGCAGTTATGAGGGGGGCCACAATGAGCAGTTCTTC
CASSYEGGHNEQFF
>.|TRBJ1-3|TRBV15|.
TGTGCCACCAGCAGCGAAGTTATGATTGAGGGAAACACCATATATTTT
CATSSEVMIEGNTIYF
>TRBD1|TRBJ1-1|TRBV18|.
TGTGCCAGCTCACCCCCTCTTGGGACAGGGACAGCTTTCTTT
CASSPPLGTGTAFF
>.|TRBJ2-3|TRBV6-1|once
TGTGCCAGCAGTGAAGGGGCAGGGGCAGGTTTTAATACGCAGTATTTT
CASSEGAGAGFNTQYF
>.|TRBJ2-3|TRBV14|.
TGTGCCAGCAGCCTGGAGGGGTTTAGGGGCACAGATACGCAGTATTTT
CASSLEGFRGTDTQYF
>.|TRBJ1-2|TRBV4-1|.
TGCGCCAGCAGCCAACAATCTACAGGAGGGGCTAACTATGGCTACACCTTC
CASSQQSTGGANYGYTF
>TRBD1|TRBJ2-3|TRBV4-2|.
TGTGCCAGCAGCCAAGGGAAGGGACAGAGAGAAACAGATACGCAGTATTTT
CASSQGKGQRETDTQYF
>.|TRBJ1-1|TRBV11-2|once
TGTGCCAGCAGCTTTTCCCAGTTGAACACTGAAGCTTTCTTT
CASSFSQLNTEAFF
>.|TRBJ1-2|TRBV5-1|.
TGCGCCAGCAGTAATGGCGGGGCGGAATTGGGCTATGGCTACACCTTC
CASSNGGAELGYGYTF
>.|TRBJ1-1|TRBV2|.
TGTGCCAGCATACTGACAGGTGGTGACACTGAAGCTTTCTTT
CASILTGGDTEAFF
>TRBD2|TRBJ2-3|TRBV3-1/TRBV3-2|once
TGTGCCAGCAGCCAAGATAACTGGGAACAGACTAGCGGGGGGACGACAGATACGCAGTATTTT
CASSQDNWEQTSGGTTDTQYF
>TRBD1|TRBJ1-2|TRBV15|.
TGTGCCACCAGCAGATCCGGGACAGGGGAAAGTTTTCGTGGCTACACCTTC
CATSRSGTGESFRGYTF
>.|TRBJ1-1|TRBV27|.
TGTGCCAGCAGTTTACGGGACCGGAGCACTGAAGCTTTCTTT
CASSLRDRSTEAFF
>TRBD2|TRBJ2-7|TRBV4-1|.
TGCGCCAGCAGCCAGCTGGGACTAGCGGGGGCCGGCTACGAGCAGTACTTC
CASSQLGLAGAGYEQYF
>.|TRBJ1-1|TRBV6-5|.
TGTGCCAGCAGCCCGCGACCCTCGGAGAACACTGAAGCTTTCTTT
CASSPRPSENTEAFF
>.|TRBJ1-1|TRBV13|.
TGTGCCAGCAGCTTAGGTGGGTTCGGCCCGAACACTGAAGCTTTCTTT
CASSLGGFGPNTEAFF
>TRBD1|TRBJ1-1|TRBV29-1|.
TGCAGCGTTGAAAGGGACAGGGCAAGAGGGGCTTTCTTT
CSVERDRARGAFF
>TRBD1|TRBJ1-1|TRBV12-3/TRBV12-4|once
TGTGCCAGCAGTTTACAGGGGGACACTGAAGCTTTCTTT
CASSLQGDTEAFF
>.|TRBJ2-3|TRBV19|.
TGTGCCAGTAGTTCTACGGGACGGGATACGCAGTATTTT
CASSSTGRDTQYF
>TRBD1|TRBJ1-4|TRBV6-5|.
TGTGCCAGCAGTTACACTGGGACAGGGGATGAAAAACTGTTTTTT
CASSYTGTGDEKLFF
>.|TRBJ2-7|TRBV14|few
TGTGCCAGCAGCGGCCCCAGGGTGTATGGGTCGGAGCAGTACTTC
CASSGPRVYGSEQYF
>TRBD1|TRBJ2-7|TRBV12-3/TRBV12-4|.
TGTGCCAGCAATGACAGGGCTTCCTACGAGCAGTACTTC
CASNDRASYEQYF
>TRBD1|TRBJ1-2|TRBV6-5|.
TGTGCCAGCAGTCCCGGACAGGGGGTTGGCTATGGCTACACCTTC
CASSPGQGVGYGYTF
>TRBD1|TRBJ1-4|TRBV14|.
TGTGCCAGCAGCCCCAGAGGGGGCTGGGATGAAAAACTGTTTTTT
CASSPRGGWDEKLFF
>.|TRBJ1-1|TRBV6-5|.
TGTGCCAGCCTACAACCTATAGCGAACACTGAAGCTTTCTTT
CASLQPIANTEAFF
>TRBD1|TRBJ2-7|TRBV5-6|.
TGTGCCAGCAGCTTGGGCGGGACAGGGGCGTACGAGCAGTACTTC
CASSLGGTGAYEQYF
>.|TRBJ1-5|TRBV7-8|.
TGTGCCAGCAGCTTAGATCAGGGGCCCCAGCATTTT
CASSLDQGPQHF
>TRBD1|TRBJ2-7|TRBV7-9|.
TGTGCCAGCAGCTTTACCCAGGGGGACGAGCAGTACTTC
CASSFTQGDEQYF
>TRBD1|TRBJ1-1|TRBV5-1|.
TGCGCCAGCAGCGACAGGGTAGGGAACACTGAAGCTTTCTTT
CASSDRVGNTEAFF
>.|TRBJ2-5|TRBV6-5|many
TGTGCCAGCAGTAGGAGGACCCAGTACTTC
CASSRRTQYF
>TRBD1|TRBJ1-3|TRBV7-2|.
TGTGCCAGCAGCTTCCCAGGGGGCTCTGGAAACACCATATATTTT
CASSFPGGSGNTIYF
>.|TRBJ2-3|TRBV7-3|.
TGTGCCAGCAGCTTAGTGGGGGCAGGGACAGATACGCAGTATTTT
CASSLVGAGTDTQYF
>TRBD1|TRBJ2-7|TRBV19|once
TGTGCCAGTAGTATGGGGGACAGAGACTACGAGCAGTACTTC
CASSMGDRDYEQYF
>TRBD1|TRBJ2-2|TRBV15|.
TGTGCCACCAGCTTCCGGGACAGGGACACCGGGGAGCTGTTTTTT
CATSFRDRDTGELFF
>.|TRBJ1-1|TRBV5-1|.
TGCGCCAGCAGCTGGGAGGGTGGGGACACTGAAGCTTTCTTT
CASSWEGGDTEAFF
>.|TRBJ1-4|TRBV10-3|.
TGTGCCACCTCCCAGGAAAAAACTAATGAAAAACTGTTTTTT
CATSQEKTNEKLFF
>.|TRBJ2-6|TRBV7-9|.
TGTGCCAGCAGTGGATTAACAAGCTCTGGGGCCAACGTCCTGACTTTC
CASSGLTSSGANVLTF
>.|TRBJ1-1|TRBV9|once
TGTGCCAGCAGCCCAATCGGACCCGGTTACACTGAAGCTTTCTTT
CASSPIGPGYTEAFF
>.|TRBJ1-2|TRBV5-1|.
TGCGCCAGCAGCTTGGCCGGAGTTAATGGCTACACCTTC
CASSLAGVNGYTF
>.|TRBJ2-5|TRBV5-6|.
TGTGCCAGCAGCTTGTTGACTTTGGAGACCCAGTACTTC
CASSLLTLETQYF
>.|TRBJ2-5|TRBV11-3|few
TGTGCCAGCAGCCGCGGGGAGACCCAGTACTTC
CASSRGETQYF
>TRBD1|TRBJ1-1|TRBV9|.
TGTGCCAGCAGCACCACGGCACAGGGGTGGTTGGGCACTGAAGCTTTCTTT
CASSTTAQGWLGTEAFF
>.|TRBJ1-1|TRBV18|once
TGTGCCAGCTCACCTGGGACTTCCACTGAAGCTTTCTTT
CASSPGTSTEAFF
>.|TRBJ2-1|TRBV4-1|once
TGCGCCAGCAGCCAACGCTCCCTTACAGGGGACTATGAGCAGTTCTTC
CASSQRSLTGDYEQFF